The present entry profiles one TCR beta chain with its context. One junction end disagrees with the germline gene, perhaps due to a read error. Using immunoSEQ multiplex PCR, the repertoire was profiled, and TCRdb retains in-frame clones only, with some absent. The table lists about 260,000 clones, under 90% of them singletons. This entry comes from a study of blood T cell repertoires in COVID-19. Germline values: CDR1 ENHRY, CDR2 SYGVKD. CDR3 size: 12 residues. The sample comprised peripheral blood. The rearrangement links TRBV10-3 to TRBJ2-7; 8 positions agree with TRBD2. The clonotype originates from a woman aged 45-60 years who had recovered from COVID-19. The CDR3 region is CAITSGGGQSFF. The CDR3 region has the DNA TGTGCCATCACCAGCGGGGGAGGACAGTCCTTTTTC.